These 10 T cell receptor beta chains share one sample of origin, sequenced in a study of regulatory T cells in long-lasting Graves disease. As for time point: persistent/refractory GD, antithyroid drugs over 5 years with positive TRAb. TCR sequences were obtained from RNA taken from PBMCs. Through Arm-PCR of CDR3 regions and iRepertoire HTBI primers, TCR beta libraries were built. In TCRdb, the multiplex PCR reads were re-called with MiXCR into one record per CDR3 protein. This table has fewer than 400,000 distinct CDR3 sequences, around 20% appearing once. Material: peripheral blood mononuclear cells (PBMCs), obtained when the disease was refractory, from a patient treated with antithyroid drugs. Receptor source: a female donor with Graves disease.

In this sample, this clonotype turned up a few times. V usage is TRBV19 and J usage is TRBJ2-7; 9 nucleotides match TRBD2. Trimming removed 10 bases from V and 7 bases from J; junction bases left unmatched: 14. CDR1 and CDR2 from the germline V gene are LNHDA and SQIVND (reference sequence). This CDR3 is built from 14 residues. The CDR3 here is CATALGAGGREQYF. For the CDR3, the DNA is TGTGCCACCGCTCTGGGAGCGGGAGGCCGGGAGCAGTACTTC.

A word on this clonotype: With a much larger clone just one base away, this may be a read error. The V call is TRBV2, the J call TRBJ2-7, with 7 bases that match TRBD2. CDR1 and CDR2 (germline): SNHLY, FYNNEI. The CDR3 is 13 residues long. CDR3 region: CASERGRDYEQHF. DNA for the CDR3: TGTGCCAGCGAAAGGGGCAGGGACTACGAGCAGCACTTC.

This clonotype was observed a few times. The CDR3 bases are TGTGCCAGTGGGAAATTCTACGAGCAGTACTTC. Its translation is CASGKFYEQYF. The V call is TRBV19, the J call TRBJ2-7; D is unresolved. In germline, CDR1 is LNHDA, CDR2 SQIVND (reference sequence). The CDR3 covers 11 residues. Between the trimmed V and J ends, which lost 8 bases and 3 bases, there was a span of 8 bases.

The table lists this clonotype with a few counts. The V and J genes are TRBV7-2 and TRBJ2-1, with 10 nucleotides matching TRBD2. Trimming removed 7 bases from V and 2 bases from J; junction bases left unmatched: 8. Germline loops: CDR1 SGHTA, CDR2 FQGNSA. The CDR3 is 16 residues long. The CDR3 DNA follows: TGTGCCAGCATCCTTAGAACTAGCGGGACCTACAATGAGCAGTTCTTC. Protein sequence: CASILRTSGTYNEQFF.

This clonotype showed up many times. The V call is TRBV30, the J call TRBJ1-5; D not resolved. Looked up from germline, CDR1 is GTSNPN and CDR2 is SVGIG (reference sequence). Trimming cost V 3 bases and J 4 bases, with 7 bases left between them. CDR3 length equals 12 residues. This CDR3 reads CAWSGENQPQHF. The CDR3 DNA reads TGTGCCTGGAGCGGGGAAAATCAGCCCCAGCATTTT.

In this sample, this clonotype turned up many times. The rearrangement links TRBV27 to TRBJ2-7; 9 bases agree with TRBD1. V lost 5 bases, J lost 7 bases, and 12 bases stayed unmatched. This CDR3 contains 15 residues. Germline V gene lookup returns CDR1 MNHEY and CDR2 SMNVEV (reference sequence). CDR3 sequence: CASSKIRDRVVEQYF. The CDR3 DNA reads as TGTGCCAGCAGTAAGATCCGGGACAGGGTTGTTGAGCAGTACTTC.

This clonotype occurred many times. At one of its ends the junction is not consistent with the germline gene, which may arise from a read error. This chain uses TRBV3-1 with TRBJ1-6; D is ambiguous. Germline V CDR1 and CDR2: LGHDT, YNNKEL (reference sequence). This CDR3 region has 14 residues. CDR3 amino acids: CASSHSGRPSALHF. In DNA, the CDR3 is TGTGCCAGCAGCCACTCCGGACGCCCTTCAGCCCTCCACTTT.

This sequence joins TRBV7-2 and TRBJ2-3; D uncertain. The CDR3 contains 15 residues. CDR1 and CDR2 (germline): SGHTA, FQGNSA. Trimming shortened V by 5 bases and J by 6 bases, and 18 bases separated the two germline ends. The CDR3 DNA sequence: TGTGCCAGCAGCCTGCTTGGAGTAATTGGGGATACGCAGTATTTT. Its protein is CASSLLGVIGDTQYF.

The sample holds a few counts of this clonotype. The chain employs TRBV19 and TRBJ2-1; D is unclear. This CDR3 has 14 residues. The germline V and J ends were trimmed by 7 bases and 4 bases, with 14 bases remaining between them. Per germline, CDR1 LNHDA and CDR2 SQIVND (reference sequence). The CDR3 bases are TGTGCCAGTAATCGCGGCGGACCATACAATGAGCAGTTCTTC. Translation gives CASNRGGPYNEQFF.

This clonotype occurred many times. This rearrangement joins TRBV30 to TRBJ1-1; D possibly corresponds to TRBD1 (5 bases). Between the trimmed V and J ends, which lost 2 bases and 1 base, there was a span of 8 bases. Germline CDR1 GTSNPN, CDR2 SVGIG (reference sequence). The CDR3 contains 13 residues. The CDR3 is CAWSRGSNTEAFF. Here the CDR3 DNA reads TGTGCCTGGAGTAGGGGTTCGAACACTGAAGCTTTCTTT. Variable domain in full (rest from reference TRBV30 and TRBJ1-1): SQTIHQWPATLVQPVGSPLSLECTVEGTSNPNLYWYRQAAGRGLQLLFYSVGIGQISSEVPQNLSASRPQDRQFILSSKKLLLSDSGFYLCAWSRGSNTEAFFGQGTRLTVV.